This T cell receptor beta chain emerged from a study of blood T cell repertoires in COVID-19. Sequenced by immunoSEQ multiplex PCR; TCRdb stores in-frame clones only, minus some. The sample includes a few hundred thousand clones, around nine tenths of them seen just once. The clonotype originates from a middle-aged woman who had recovered from COVID-19. Sequencing was performed on peripheral blood.

This chain's CDR3 is CASSPGLLAAQNIQYF. Here the CDR3 DNA reads TGCGCCAGCAGCCCTGGACTCCTCGCCGCCCAAAACATTCAGTACTTC. This chain joins TRBV5-1 and TRBJ2-4; D might be TRBD2 (5 bases). The V gene's germline CDR1 is SGHRS and CDR2 YFSETQ. The V end lost 4 bases, the J end lost 5 bases, and 19 bases lay between the germline ends. The CDR3 runs 16 residues.